This is a list of T cell receptor beta chains from one sample in a study of response to subunit inactivated influenza vaccine. Via MiXCR, TCRdb re-called the RT-PCR reads, giving one row per CDR3 protein. The sample has about 150,000 distinct CDR3 sequences, around 10% seen once. Sequencing used CD8+ T cells sorted from PBMCs, obtained around 25 months after vaccination. Source of these receptors: a man aged 45-69 years who received an inactivated influenza vaccine. Each CDR3 is given with its conserved first and last residue. A D gene is named only where the DNA matches it firmly. A row's size may be missing; if present it is once, few, many or a size class.

v_call	j_call	clone_size	d_call	cdr3_aa	cdr3_nt
TRBV29-1	TRBJ1-2	few	-	CSVDGVTMGYTF	TGCAGCGTTGATGGGGTCACTATGGGCTACACCTTC
TRBV28	TRBJ2-1	many	-	CASSFGGENYNEQFF	TGTGCCAGCAGTTTTGGAGGAGAAAATTACAATGAGCAGTTCTTC
TRBV6-1	TRBJ2-1	-	TRBD1	CASNPGQGYNEQFF	TGTGCCAGCAACCCGGGACAGGGGTACAATGAGCAGTTCTTC
TRBV9	TRBJ2-1	-	TRBD1	CASSVEVRGLGNEQFF	TGTGCCAGCAGCGTAGAAGTTAGGGGGCTGGGTAATGAGCAGTTCTTC
TRBV6-5	TRBJ2-2	many	-	CASSYLTVVTGELFF	TGTGCCAGCAGTTACTTGACCGTCGTCACCGGGGAGCTGTTTTTT
TRBV4-2	TRBJ1-4	-	TRBD1	CASSQPGQTNEKLFF	TGTGCCAGCAGCCAACCGGGACAGACTAATGAAAAACTGTTTTTT
TRBV20-1	TRBJ2-5	-	-	CSARDIPEETQYF	TGCAGTGCTAGAGATATTCCAGAGGAGACCCAGTACTTC
TRBV6-1	TRBJ2-1	-	TRBD2	CASRPGPGLTNEQFF	TGTGCCAGCAGACCCGGTCCGGGACTAACTAATGAGCAGTTCTTC
TRBV7-8	TRBJ2-7	few	-	CASRNSLYEQYF	TGTGCCAGCAGAAACAGTTTGTACGAGCAGTACTTC
TRBV4-2	TRBJ2-1	many	TRBD2	CASSQVGAGVLNNEQFF	TGTGCCAGCAGCCAAGTAGGAGCGGGAGTTTTGAACAATGAGCAGTTCTTC
TRBV7-2	TRBJ2-7	many	TRBD1	CASSDGTDYEQYF	TGTGCCAGCAGCGACGGGACAGACTACGAGCAGTACTTC
TRBV14	TRBJ2-3	-	-	CASSQGRWISSTDTQYF	TGTGCCAGCAGCCAAGGTCGATGGATTTCTAGCACAGATACGCAGTATTTT
TRBV10-3	TRBJ2-1	few	TRBD2	CAIKVTSGRDNEQFF	TGTGCCATCAAGGTAACTAGCGGGAGAGACAATGAGCAGTTCTTC
TRBV28	TRBJ2-2	-	-	CASRRGVGTGELFF	TGTGCCAGCAGGAGGGGAGTTGGTACCGGGGAGCTGTTTTTT
TRBV6-1	TRBJ2-1	-	TRBD2	CASTILALGYYYNEQFF	TGTGCCAGCACCATACTAGCGCTCGGATACTACTACAATGAGCAGTTCTTC
TRBV27	TRBJ1-2	few	TRBD1	CASSTDREGGYTF	TGTGCCAGCTCCACCGACAGGGAGGGCGGCTACACCTTC
TRBV5-1	TRBJ2-2	many	-	CASSLKASNTGELFF	TGCGCCAGCAGCTTGAAGGCATCGAACACCGGGGAGCTGTTTTTT
TRBV27	TRBJ1-6	few	TRBD1	CASGTAFSYNSPLHF	TGTGCCAGTGGGACAGCCTTCTCCTATAATTCACCCCTCCACTTT
TRBV10-3	TRBJ2-3	many	-	CAISEPPGSYRGGTDTQYF	TGTGCCATCAGTGAGCCCCCCGGGAGCTACAGGGGAGGTACAGATACGCAGTATTTT
TRBV30	TRBJ2-7	-	-	CAWSVFRGVSYEQYF	TGTGCCTGGAGTGTATTCAGGGGTGTAAGCTACGAGCAGTACTTC
TRBV10-3	TRBJ2-2	-	TRBD1	CAISESTPGTGGNTGELFF	TGTGCCATCAGTGAGTCAACCCCCGGGACAGGGGGGAACACCGGGGAGCTGTTTTTT
TRBV24-1	TRBJ2-2	many	-	CATEAPGRPGELFF	TGTGCCACCGAAGCGCCGGGGAGACCCGGGGAGCTGTTTTTT
TRBV29-1	TRBJ2-1	-	-	CSVDWAGGYNEQFF	TGCAGCGTTGACTGGGCAGGCGGCTACAATGAGCAGTTCTTC
TRBV7-2	TRBJ2-1	few	TRBD2	CASSLFLSGSNEQFF	TGTGCCAGCAGCTTGTTTCTTAGCGGGAGTAATGAGCAGTTCTTC
TRBV7-9	TRBJ2-3	-	TRBD1	CASSPPGTGGPDTQYF	TGTGCCAGCAGCCCACCCGGGACAGGGGGTCCAGATACGCAGTATTTT
TRBV9	TRBJ2-1	few	-	CASSAPPYNEQFF	TGTGCCAGCAGCGCGCCCCCCTACAATGAGCAGTTCTTC
TRBV6-2/TRBV6-3	TRBJ1-5	-	-	CASSDLGRAVSNQPQHF	TGTGCCAGCAGTGACCTTGGGCGCGCGGTTAGCAATCAGCCCCAGCATTTT
TRBV7-8	TRBJ2-7	few	TRBD1	CASSLVLGQGGYEQYF	TGTGCCAGCAGCTTAGTCCTCGGACAGGGAGGCTACGAGCAGTACTTC
TRBV11-2	TRBJ2-2	-	-	CASSFLFGSSNTGELFF	TGTGCCAGCAGCTTCCTATTCGGGTCCTCCAACACCGGGGAGCTGTTTTTT
TRBV25-1	TRBJ2-7	many	-	CASKHYYEQYF	TGTGCCAGCAAACATTACTACGAGCAGTACTTC
TRBV29-1	TRBJ1-4	few	-	CSVEEGGGEKLFF	TGCAGCGTTGAAGAAGGCGGGGGAGAAAAACTGTTTTTT
TRBV7-2	TRBJ1-2	few	-	CASSPRRVYGYTF	TGTGCCAGCAGCCCCCGTAGAGTCTATGGCTACACCTTC
TRBV12-3/TRBV12-4	TRBJ2-5	few	-	CASSPLREETQYF	TGTGCCAGCAGTCCCCTAAGGGAGGAGACCCAGTACTTC
TRBV24-1	TRBJ2-2	-	-	CATSDFAEFGELFF	TGTGCCACCAGTGATTTTGCAGAGTTCGGGGAGCTGTTTTTT
TRBV5-5	TRBJ1-5	few	-	CASSGGQANQPQHF	TGTGCCAGCAGCGGGGGACAAGCAAATCAGCCCCAGCATTTT
TRBV6-1	TRBJ2-3	many	-	CASSEFWAGNVDTQYF	TGTGCCAGCAGTGAATTTTGGGCTGGGAATGTAGATACGCAGTATTTT
TRBV10-3	TRBJ2-7	many	-	CAISEPFSSYEQYF	TGTGCCATCAGTGAGCCCTTTAGTTCCTACGAGCAGTACTTC
TRBV7-9	TRBJ2-3	few	-	CASSVSLSGRTDTQYF	TGTGCCAGCAGCGTTAGCCTATCTGGGCGCACAGATACGCAGTATTTT
TRBV7-9	TRBJ2-3	-	TRBD2	CASSFLAGGPGDTQYF	TGTGCCAGCAGCTTCCTAGCGGGAGGGCCGGGAGATACGCAGTATTTT
TRBV7-9	TRBJ2-3	many	TRBD2	CASSLGTSGRTDTQYF	TGTGCCAGCAGCTTAGGGACTAGCGGTCGCACAGATACGCAGTATTTT
TRBV24-1	TRBJ2-1	-	TRBD1	CATGGEGANEQFF	TGTGCCACAGGGGGAGAGGGGGCAAATGAGCAGTTCTTC
TRBV4-3	TRBJ2-7	few	TRBD2	CASSPGLAVHYEQYF	TGCGCCAGCAGCCCTGGACTAGCGGTTCACTACGAGCAGTACTTC
TRBV6-5	TRBJ2-2	-	-	CASSYSASNTGELFF	TGTGCCAGCAGTTACTCTGCTAGTAACACCGGGGAGCTGTTTTTT
TRBV12-3/TRBV12-4	TRBJ2-1	many	-	CASSLEGGLNEQFF	TGTGCCAGCAGTTTAGAGGGGGGCTTGAATGAGCAGTTCTTC
TRBV15	TRBJ1-3	-	TRBD1	CATSRDWGTGASSGNTIYF	TGTGCCACCAGCAGAGATTGGGGAACAGGGGCGAGCTCTGGAAACACCATATATTTT
TRBV20-1	TRBJ2-3	few	TRBD2	CSAREGLAESTDTQYF	TGCAGTGCTAGAGAGGGACTAGCGGAAAGCACAGATACGCAGTATTTT
TRBV27	TRBJ2-1	many	-	CASSSKIGQTNEQFF	TGTGCCAGCAGTTCTAAGATCGGACAGACCAATGAGCAGTTCTTC
TRBV12-3/TRBV12-4	TRBJ1-2	few	-	CASSPDNYGYTF	TGTGCCAGCAGTCCGGACAACTATGGCTACACCTTC
TRBV28	TRBJ2-7	many	TRBD2	CASSPSGRAREQYF	TGTGCCAGCAGTCCTAGCGGGAGGGCGCGCGAGCAGTACTTC
TRBV7-9	TRBJ2-1	few	-	CASSLMGSGAMYNEQFF	TGTGCCAGCAGCCTAATGGGTAGCGGAGCTATGTACAATGAGCAGTTCTTC
TRBV29-1	TRBJ2-1	-	-	CSVEETTSYNEQFF	TGCAGCGTTGAGGAGACTACAAGTTACAATGAGCAGTTCTTC